The 15 T cell receptor beta chains presented below share a single source sample, sequenced in a study of T cells expressing NK-cell markers (dated by TCRdb to the early 2020s). To prepare the library, 5' RACE was applied. Sequencing took place on an Illumina HiSeq 2000. TCRdb reprocessed the reads and assigns one entry to each CDR3 protein sequence, leaving out DNA. In this sample's table one finds some 390,000 distinct CDR3 sequences. The ten largest clones take up over 8.5% of the sample. Sequencing was done on a sample of blood T cells: a sorted CD56 or NKG2C T cell subset, CD4+ or CD8+ T cells, or bulk PBMC T cells (not recorded which). These TCRs come from a woman aged 50 to 65 in good health. Donor details come from another sample of the same person, matched by shared clones.

The chain links TRBV7-9 to TRBJ1-5. The CDR3 runs to 13 residues. CDR1 is SEHNR, CDR2 FQNEAQ, per germline (reference sequence). The CDR3 region is CASSLFSSQPQHF.

The rearrangement links TRBV7-8 to TRBJ2-1. This CDR3 region has 12 residues. Germline V gives CDR1 SGHVS, CDR2 FQNEAQ. CDR3 residues: CASSRLNNEQFF.

The chain uses TRBV5-1 and TRBJ2-5; TCRdb selects TRBD1, and the lack of DNA leaves this call unchecked. The CDR3 is 18 residues long. Germline V gene sequence: CDR1 SGHRS, CDR2 YFSETQ. CDR3 sequence: CASSESAPPGYLQETQYF.

This sequence joins TRBV29-1 and TRBJ2-6; the D gene TCRdb calls, TRBD2, cannot be checked with no DNA. In germline, CDR1 is SQVTM, CDR2 ANQGSEA. CDR3 size: 14 residues. The CDR3 sequence is CSVGGNVGANVLTF.

The V and J genes are TRBV7-9 and TRBJ2-2; TCRdb's assignment of TRBD2 cannot be checked, as there is no DNA. Germline CDR1 and CDR2: SEHNR and FQNEAQ (reference sequence). The CDR3 has 17 residues. The CDR3 here is CASSSTNVALNTGELFF.

This chain uses TRBV11-2 with TRBJ2-1; the D call from TCRdb, TRBD2, cannot be confirmed without DNA. This CDR3 is built from 15 residues. The germline V gene has CDR1 SGHAT and CDR2 FQNNGV. This chain's CDR3 is CASSFLIADYNEQFF.

The gene calls are TRBV19 and TRBJ2-1; the D gene TCRdb calls, TRBD2, cannot be checked with no DNA. The CDR3 runs 16 residues. From germline, CDR1 is LNHDA and CDR2 SQIVND (reference sequence). This CDR3 is CASSRLAGDSYNEQFF.

CDR3 loop: CASSAGESGGDTQYF. The rearrangement joins TRBV5-1 to TRBJ2-3; TCRdb picks TRBD2, but there is no DNA to check that call. This CDR3 comprises 15 residues. Germline CDR1 and CDR2: SGHRS and YFSETQ.

The chain has TRBV7-9 and TRBJ2-1. Germline CDR1 is SEHNR and CDR2 is FQNEAQ (reference sequence). This CDR3 is 14 amino acids long. The CDR3 protein is CASSLRSHSDEQFF.

The V call is TRBV28, the J call TRBJ1-4; there is no DNA to check the TCRdb D call of TRBD1. Germline V gene data show CDR1 as MDHEN and CDR2 as SYDVKM. The CDR3 is 12 amino acids. The CDR3 spells CAIGQGIAKLFF.

This chain links TRBV9 with TRBJ2-7; TCRdb gives TRBD2 as the D gene, but with no DNA this cannot be confirmed. The CDR3 totals 17 residues. Germline loops: CDR1 SGDLS, CDR2 YYNGEE. The CDR3 loop is CASSVGSRASGKYEQYF.

The chain's CDR3 is CASSELQGRSTEAFF. This chain joins TRBV2 and TRBJ1-1; the D call of TRBD1 rests on TCRdb alone, since no DNA is present to check it. The CDR3 runs to 15 residues. Germline CDR1 SNHLY, CDR2 FYNNEI.

The V and J genes are TRBV19 and TRBJ1-1. The CDR3 is made up of 11 amino acids. The germline V gene has CDR1 LNHDA and CDR2 SQIVND (reference sequence). This CDR3 is CASSIDRGAFF. The entire variable domain, with the rest obtained from reference TRBV19 and TRBJ1-1, is as follows: DGGITQSPKYLFRKEGQNVTLSCEQNLNHDAMYWYRQDPGQGLRLIYYSQIVNDFQKGDIAEGYSVSREKKESFPLTVTSAQKNPTAFYLCASSIDRGAFFGQGTRLTVV.

The V gene is TRBV10-3, the J gene TRBJ2-7; TCRdb indicates TRBD1, and absent DNA this call remains unverified. The CDR3 is 14 amino acids. The germline V gene has CDR1 ENHRY and CDR2 SYGVKD. The CDR3 sequence: CAISESEGTAEQYF.

V is TRBV12-3 or TRBV12-4 and J is TRBJ2-5. This CDR3 spans 15 amino acids. CDR3 protein: CASRPGSRSQETQYF.